The 28 T cell receptor beta chains reported below all come from one sample, sequenced in a study of T cell responses to AZD1222 COVID-19 vaccine. Some clones are missing from TCRdb's copy, which holds only in-frame ones; the method was immunoSEQ multiplex PCR. The sample has about 140,000 clones; roughly 90% are singletons. Sequencing was performed on peripheral blood, taken on day 0 of AZD1222 vaccination. Receptors originate from an adult in good health.

The chain recombines TRBV28 with TRBJ2-2; no definite D call. The CDR3 is 12 residues long. Looked up from germline, CDR1 is MDHEN and CDR2 is SYDVKM. Trimming removed 6 bases at V and 5 bases at J, with 7 bases between. The chain's CDR3 is CASSVGTGELFF. CDR3 in DNA: TGTGCCAGCAGCGTGGGAACCGGGGAGCTGTTTTTT. The variable domain in full, with the rest retrieved from reference TRBV28 and TRBJ2-2, is DVKVTQSSRYLVKRTGEKVFLECVQDMDHENMFWYRQDPGLGLRLIYFSYDVKMKEKGDIPEGYSVSREKKERFSLILESASTNQTSMYLCASSVGTGELFFGEGSRLTVL.

V gene TRBV5-6 combines with J gene TRBJ1-2; 10 bases map to TRBD1. Germline loops: CDR1 SGHDT, CDR2 YYEEEE. The J segment lost 5 bases and the V segment lost 4 bases, leaving 8 bases of the junction unmatched. The CDR3 contains 15 residues. CDR3 amino acids: CASSPDRGTWYGYTF. In DNA, the CDR3 is TGTGCCAGCAGCCCGGACAGGGGGACTTGGTATGGCTACACCTTC.

The chain recombines TRBV7-8 with TRBJ1-6; 9 bases align to TRBD1. V shed 9 bases, J shed 7 bases, and the junction held 4 bases outside the gene matches. Germline CDR1 and CDR2: SGHVS and FQNEAQ. The CDR3 length is 13 residues. As DNA, the CDR3 is TGTGCCAGTAGACAGGGGGGCAATTCACCCCTCCACTTT. Protein sequence: CASRQGGNSPLHF. Filled out from reference TRBV7-8 and TRBJ1-6, the complete variable domain reads GAGVSQSPRYKVAKRGQDVALRCDPISGHVSLFWYQQALGQGPEFLTYFQNEAQLDKSGLPSDRFFAERPEGSVSTLKIQRTQQEDSAVYLCASRQGGNSPLHFGNGTRLTVT.

This sequence joins TRBV4-3 and TRBJ2-3; 8 positions agree with TRBD1. Trimming removed 4 bases from V and 6 bases from J; junction bases left unmatched: 0. CDR3 size: 12 residues. CDR1 is LGHNA, CDR2 YSLEER, per germline. This chain's CDR3 is CASSPGGDTQYF. As DNA, the CDR3 is TGCGCCAGCAGCCCAGGGGGCGATACGCAGTATTTT.

This clone has only one observation. This chain connects TRBV6-6 to TRBJ2-7, with unresolved D. The CDR3 loop spans 15 amino acids. V lost 2 bases to trimming and J lost 1 base, with 12 bases between them. CDR1 MNHNY and CDR2 SVGAGI come from the germline V gene (reference sequence). Written as DNA, the CDR3 is TGTGCCAGCAGTTACGCGGAATGGGGTTCCTACGAGCAGTACTTC. Amino acids: CASSYAEWGSYEQYF.

This chain joins TRBV19 and TRBJ2-6; D is perhaps TRBD2 (5 bases). CDR3 length: 18 amino acids. V lost 3 bases and J lost 0, with 15 bases in between. The V gene's germline CDR1 is LNHDA and CDR2 SQIVND (reference sequence). This CDR3 reads CASSISGIYGSGANVLTF. CDR3 DNA: TGTGCCAGTAGTATCTCGGGGATTTACGGCTCTGGGGCCAACGTCCTGACTTTC.

Turning to this clone: One junction end does not reproduce the germline sequence, and a read error may be involved. CDR3 amino acids: CACPLHARTGKSSDQPQHF. The DNA of the CDR3 is TGTGCCTGCCCCCTTCATGCCCGGACAGGGAAATCTAGCGATCAGCCCCAGCATTTT. The rearrangement links TRBV30 to TRBJ1-5; 8 nucleotides match TRBD1. Germline V lookup: CDR1 GTSNPN, CDR2 SVGIG (reference sequence). CDR3 length: 19 amino acids.

CDR3 protein: CASSSRGRDSSYEQYF. The CDR3 region has the DNA TGTGCCAGCAGCTCCAGGGGGCGGGACTCCTCCTACGAGCAGTACTTC. V and J are TRBV5-4 and TRBJ2-7; 8 bases are a match to TRBD1. CDR1 and CDR2 from the germline V gene are SGHNT and YYREEE (reference sequence). CDR3 length: 16 amino acids. Losses at the gene ends were 3 bases for V and 0 bases for J; bases not matched to a gene: 8. Filled out from reference TRBV5-4 and TRBJ2-7, the complete variable domain reads ETGVTQSPTHLIKTRGQQVTLRCSSQSGHNTVSWYQQALGQGPQFIFQYYREEENGRGNFPPRFSGLQFPNYSSELNVNALELDDSALYLCASSSRGRDSSYEQYFGPGTRLTVT.

The rearrangement uses TRBV7-2 and TRBJ1-3, with 7 bases lining up with TRBD1. The CDR3 is 16 residues long. With V trimmed by 1 base and J by 2 bases, 5 bases remained unmatched. Germline V gene lookup returns CDR1 SGHTA and CDR2 FQGNSA. The CDR3 nucleotides read TGTGCCAGCAGCTTAGGAGGAGGGGGCACTGGAAACACCATATATTTT. As protein: CASSLGGGGTGNTIYF.

This chain joins TRBV27 and TRBJ1-6, with D uncertain. CDR1 is MNHEY and CDR2 is SMNVEV in the germline V gene (reference sequence). The CDR3 runs 15 residues. Deletions cut 0 bases from V and 7 bases from J, with 10 bases between. The CDR3 nucleotides are TGTGCCAGCAGTTTATCCAACGGAGGCAATTCACCCCTCCACTTT. It specifies CASSLSNGGNSPLHF.

The chain joins TRBV3-1 (or the pseudogene TRBV3-2) to TRBJ1-4, with unresolved D. Germline lookup yields CDR1 LGHDT and CDR2 YNNKEL (reference sequence). The CDR3 loop spans 15 amino acids. V lost 1 base, J lost 0 bases, and 6 bases lay in between. The CDR3 nucleotides are TGTGCCAGCAGCCAAGGGGAAGCAACTAATGAAAAACTGTTTTTT. It encodes CASSQGEATNEKLFF.

The gene calls are TRBV3-1 (or the pseudogene TRBV3-2) and TRBJ1-3; D is perhaps TRBD1 (6 bases). Germline values: CDR1 LGHDT, CDR2 YNNKEL (reference sequence). V shed 5 bases and J shed 4 bases, with 18 bases lying between them. This CDR3 region has 16 residues. The CDR3 region has the DNA TGTGCCAGCAGCTGGGGATTGACAGGAGGCGGAAACACCATATATTTT. It encodes CASSWGLTGGGNTIYF.

The chain is built from TRBV27 and TRBJ1-2; D is undetermined. Trimming pared 2 bases from V and 4 bases from J, leaving 14 bases between. The CDR3 extends over 15 amino acids. From germline, CDR1 is MNHEY and CDR2 SMNVEV (reference sequence). The CDR3 DNA is TGTGCCAGCAGTTTAAGTCATGCCTCCACCTATGGCTACACCTTC. Protein product: CASSLSHASTYGYTF.

This chain joins TRBV19 and TRBJ1-5, with D tentatively TRBD1 (6 bases). V lost 6 bases and J lost 4, with 13 bases in between. The CDR3 is 14 amino acids. The germline V gene has CDR1 LNHDA and CDR2 SQIVND (reference sequence). The CDR3 loop reads CASRSAGANQPQHF. As DNA, the CDR3 is TGTGCCAGTAGGTCGGCGGGGGCGAATCAGCCCCAGCATTTT.

This sequence joins TRBV2 and TRBJ1-2; D is ambiguous. The CDR3 contains 15 residues. The ends were cut back, 9 bases at V and 0 bases at J, with 17 bases in the middle. CDR1 is SNHLY and CDR2 is FYNNEI in the germline V gene. CDR3 loop: CARQADGGPNYGYTF. The CDR3 DNA sequence: TGTGCCAGGCAAGCCGACGGCGGACCTAACTATGGCTACACCTTC.

This clone came up a few times. The chain links TRBV20-1 to TRBJ1-5, with TRBD1 matching over 8 bases. Germline lookup yields CDR1 DFQATT and CDR2 SNEGSKA (reference sequence). CDR3 size: 14 residues. The V gene end was trimmed by 3 bases and the J gene end by 2 bases; junction bases not matched to a gene: 3. The DNA for the CDR3 is TGCAGTGCTAGTAGGGGACAGGGCAATCAGCCCCAGCATTTT. Amino acid sequence: CSASRGQGNQPQHF.

This CDR3 reads CATSRGRDKTISYEQYF. CDR3 bases: TGTGCCACCAGCAGAGGTCGGGACAAGACCATCTCCTACGAGCAGTACTTC. The J gene is TRBJ2-7, the V gene TRBV15; TRBD1 might be the D (6 bases). The CDR3 is made up of 17 amino acids. Germline loops: CDR1 LNHNV, CDR2 YYDKDF (reference sequence). Trimming removed 1 base from V and 0 bases from J, with 16 bases in between.

This clone occurred a few times. This sequence joins TRBV5-5 and TRBJ1-5, with D unresolved. The germline V and J ends were trimmed by 4 bases and 1 base, with 18 bases remaining between them. Germline V gives CDR1 SGHKS, CDR2 YYEKEE (reference sequence). The length of the CDR3 is 17 residues. CDR3 protein: CASSRNAGIGSNQPQHF. In nucleotides, the CDR3 is TGTGCCAGCAGCCGCAACGCGGGAATCGGGAGCAATCAGCCCCAGCATTTT.

The V and J genes are TRBV28 and TRBJ1-1; D uncertain. This CDR3 has 12 amino acids. Germline loops: CDR1 MDHEN, CDR2 SYDVKM. V lost 1 base and J 8 bases, leaving 8 bases between the germline ends. DNA for the CDR3: TGTGCCAGCAGTTTATTCGGAAGGGAAGCTTTCTTT. This encodes CASSLFGREAFF.

The rearrangement links TRBV5-1 to TRBJ2-5, with D tentatively TRBD1 (6 bases). Germline-derived CDR1 and CDR2 are SGHRS and YFSETQ. Deletions cut 4 bases from V and 2 bases from J, with 12 bases between. The CDR3 is made up of 14 amino acids. The CDR3 bases are TGCGCCAGCAGCCACCGGGACACACAAGAGACCCAGTACTTC. Translating gives CASSHRDTQETQYF.

The rearrangement links TRBV4-1 to TRBJ1-5; D gene unclear. The V end lost 4 bases, the J end lost 4 bases, and 11 bases lay between the germline ends. The germline gives CDR1 MGHRA, CDR2 YSYEKL. The CDR3 has 14 residues. CDR3 in DNA: TGCGCCAGCAGCCGGTACGGGGAAAATCAGCCCCAGCATTTT. Translating it yields CASSRYGENQPQHF.

Comment on this clone: Since the CDR3 does not end with the conserved phenylalanine or tryptophan, this likely comes from a read error. No DNA is shown, since the ends of the CDR3 on it are uncertain; the CDR3 is the one TCRdb lists. The V gene is TRBV3-1 (or the pseudogene TRBV3-2), the J gene TRBJ1-2. Both ends counted, the CDR3 spans 9 residues. CDR1 is LGHDT and CDR2 is YNNKEL in the germline V gene (reference sequence). The CDR3 sequence: CASSQDNVV.

V and J are TRBV6-5 and TRBJ1-5; D is uncertain. Between the trimmed V and J ends, which lost 2 bases and 9 bases, there was a span of 11 bases. CDR1 and CDR2 from the germline V gene are MNHEY and SVGAGI. The CDR3 consists of 13 residues. Written as DNA, the CDR3 is TGTGCCAGCAGTTACGGGAGCGAGGGGCCCCAGCATTTT. Its translation: CASSYGSEGPQHF.

This clone was observed once. J is TRBJ2-7 and V is TRBV3-1 (or the pseudogene TRBV3-2); perhaps TRBD2 as D (5 bases). CDR1 is LGHDT and CDR2 is YNNKEL in the germline V gene (reference sequence). The V end was cut by 0 bases, the J end by 3 bases, with 15 bases between. The CDR3 extends over 16 amino acids. The CDR3 DNA follows: TGTGCCAGCAGCCAAGACTCAAAGCGGAGCCGCTACGAGCAGTACTTC. It is translated as CASSQDSKRSRYEQYF.

The V and J genes are TRBV6-6 and TRBJ1-2; a weak D match, TRBD1 (6 bases). The germline CDR1 and CDR2 sequences are MNHNY and SVGAGI (reference sequence). V was trimmed by 7 bases and J by 2 bases, leaving 8 bases between them. The CDR3 is made up of 12 amino acids. DNA for the CDR3: TGTGCCAGCAATACAGGGAACTATGGCTACACCTTC. Translated: CASNTGNYGYTF.

The chain is built from TRBV30 and TRBJ2-7, with 7 bases matching TRBD1. Germline values: CDR1 GTSNPN, CDR2 SVGIG (reference sequence). This CDR3 is 13 amino acids long. J lost 2 bases, V lost 2 bases, and 3 bases had no gene match. The CDR3 sequence is CAWSRQGAYEQYF. The CDR3 DNA follows: TGTGCCTGGAGTAGGCAGGGGGCCTACGAGCAGTACTTC.

The V gene is TRBV4-3, the J gene TRBJ1-2; D is perhaps TRBD1 (5 bases). Trimming removed 1 base from V and 7 bases from J, with 19 bases in between. CDR1 and CDR2 (germline): LGHNA, YSLEER. The CDR3 is 16 residues long. The CDR3 is CASSQVVGRRGGGYTF. The CDR3 nucleotides are TGCGCCAGCAGCCAAGTGGTTGGTAGGCGGGGCGGTGGCTACACCTTC.

The chain combines TRBV7-7 with TRBJ2-5; D tentatively reads TRBD1 or TRBD2 (6 bases each). Germline V gives CDR1 SSHAT, CDR2 FNYEAQ (reference sequence). The CDR3 has 15 residues. V shed 2 bases and J shed 2 bases, with 12 bases lying between them. The CDR3 nucleotides are TGTGCCAGCAGCTTAATCGGGGGCGAGCAAGAGACCCAGTACTTC. Translation: CASSLIGGEQETQYF.